These 26 T cell receptor beta chains originate from one sample sequenced in a study of shared clonotypes between healthy human individuals (dated by TCRdb to about 2020). Libraries were constructed by the immunoSEQ multiplex PCR assay. Here the immuneACCESS table is served through TCRdb, limited to in-frame sequences with V and J called. Missing clones are a known gap in these copies; in checked studies unresolved V genes cover under half, and the rest lacks a known reason. A total of over a million clones appear in this sample, roughly 95% of them only once. The ten largest clones add up to approximately 1.2% of the sample. Sequencing used naive CD4+ T cells sorted from blood. According to the study, the label for this sample's cell subset or site signals: CD45RA+ positively selected. Receptors originate from a man aged 25-40 years in good health.

The chain links TRBV4-1 to TRBJ2-5; TRBD1 is a possible D gene (6 bases). The germline V gene encodes CDR1 MGHRA and CDR2 YSYEKL. The CDR3 spans 15 residues. V lost 3 bases to trimming and J lost 0 bases, with 11 bases between them. CDR3 coding DNA: TGCGCCAGCAGCCAGATTGACAGGAACCAAGAGACCCAGTACTTC. Translation gives CASSQIDRNQETQYF.

The genes are TRBV29-1 and TRBJ2-5, with 8 bases identical to TRBD2. CDR3 size: 13 residues. The germline CDR1 and CDR2 sequences are SQVTM and ANQGSEA. The junction had 8 bases not matched to a gene; V was cut back by 6 bases and J by 5 bases. The CDR3 nucleotides read TGCAGCGTCCCCGGGGGGGCGAGGGAGACCCAGTACTTC. Protein sequence: CSVPGGARETQYF.

As for this clone: The sample carries other DNA sequences with the same CDR3. The rearrangement uses TRBV6-5 and TRBJ1-5; TRBD1 agrees at 7 bases. Germline V lookup: CDR1 MNHEY, CDR2 SVGAGI. The CDR3 has 14 amino acids. V lost 6 bases to trimming and J lost 0 bases; unmatched junction nucleotides: 2. This CDR3 is CASSYRGSNQPQHF. The CDR3, as DNA: TGTGCCAGCAGCTACAGGGGTAGCAATCAGCCCCAGCATTTT.

The chain combines TRBV7-3 with TRBJ2-3; D assignment may be TRBD1 or TRBD2 (5 bases each). Per the germline V gene, CDR1 is SGHTA and CDR2 is FQGTGA. This CDR3 region has 14 residues. V lost 1 base, J lost 2 bases, and 7 bases lay in between. CDR3 loop: CASSLRGITDTQYF. The CDR3 DNA sequence: TGTGCCAGCAGCTTAAGGGGGATCACAGATACGCAGTATTTT.

This clone came up once. The gene calls are TRBV11-3 and TRBJ2-2; tentatively, D is TRBD1 (5 bases). The germline V gene has CDR1 SGHNT and CDR2 YENEEA. Between the trimmed V and J ends, which lost 0 bases and 0 bases, there was a span of 8 bases. The CDR3 extends over 16 amino acids. The CDR3 bases are TGTGCCAGCAGCTTAGATCAGGGTTCGAACACCGGGGAGCTGTTTTTT. Translating gives CASSLDQGSNTGELFF.

This chain joins TRBV19 and TRBJ2-1, with 10 bases fitting TRBD2. This CDR3 contains 17 residues. Germline CDR1 is LNHDA and CDR2 is SQIVND (reference sequence). V trimming: 4 bases; J trimming: 12 bases; junction bases outside the gene matches: 18. The CDR3 sequence is CASSTHQGLAGVSGQFF. The CDR3 region has the DNA TGTGCCAGTAGTACCCATCAGGGGCTAGCGGGAGTCAGCGGGCAGTTCTTC.

This sequence joins TRBV5-8 and TRBJ1-5; D is unresolved. V was pared by 0 bases and J by 4 bases, with 11 bases between. The CDR3 consists of 15 residues. The germline CDR1 and CDR2 sequences are SGHTS and YDEGEE. CDR3 nucleotide sequence: TGTGCCAGCAGCTTGGGACTGCCCAGTAATCAGCCCCAGCATTTT. This gives the protein CASSLGLPSNQPQHF. Looking up the rest from reference TRBV5-8 and TRBJ1-5 gives the full variable domain: EAGVTQSPTHLIKTRGQQATLRCSPISGHTSVYWYQQALGLGLQFLLWYDEGEERNRGNFPPRFSGRQFPNYSSELNVNALELEDSALYLCASSLGLPSNQPQHFGDGTRLSIL.

This chain joins TRBV6-5 and TRBJ1-3, with D uncertain. CDR1 MNHEY and CDR2 SVGAGI come from the germline V gene. The CDR3 has 15 residues. Trimming left V 0 bases short and J 4 bases short, with 10 bases between. The CDR3 region has the DNA TGTGCCAGCAGTTACTCCTCGCCAGGAGGAAACACCATATATTTT. Protein product: CASSYSSPGGNTIYF.

The J gene is TRBJ2-1, the V gene TRBV5-1, with 8 bases fitting TRBD2. The germline V gene encodes CDR1 SGHRS and CDR2 YFSETQ. The CDR3 contains 15 residues. Trimming cost V 5 bases and J 9 bases; bases outside gene matches: 13. CDR3 amino acids: CASSVDLAGSGEQFF. DNA of the CDR3: TGCGCCAGCAGTGTGGACCTAGCGGGCTCTGGTGAGCAGTTCTTC.

The chain employs TRBV7-3 and TRBJ2-2; possibly TRBD1 for D (5 bases). The germline V and J ends were trimmed by 1 base and 7 bases, with 10 bases remaining between them. Germline V gene data show CDR1 as SGHTA and CDR2 as FQGTGA. The CDR3 is made up of 14 amino acids. CDR3 region: CASSLSRAHGELFF. CDR3 nucleotides: TGTGCCAGCAGCTTAAGCAGGGCCCACGGGGAGCTGTTTTTT.

The chain carries TRBV7-2 and TRBJ1-2; TRBD1 aligns across 9 bases. Trimming at V came to 1 base and at J to 3 bases, leaving 6 bases not matched to a gene. The germline gives CDR1 SGHTA, CDR2 FQGNSA. This CDR3 is built from 16 residues. CDR3 loop: CASSLVMGQGYYGYTF. The CDR3 nucleotides are TGTGCCAGCAGCTTAGTAATGGGACAGGGATACTATGGCTACACCTTC.

The rearrangement uses TRBV29-1 and TRBJ2-6; a possible D gene is TRBD1 (6 bases). CDR1 SQVTM and CDR2 ANQGSEA come from the germline V gene. Trimming cost V 7 bases and J 2 bases, with 18 bases left between them. There are 16 residues in the CDR3. CDR3 protein: CSARRDTGTGANVLTF. The DNA for the CDR3 is TGCAGCGCCCGACGAGACACAGGGACTGGGGCCAACGTCCTGACTTTC.

This chain connects TRBV29-1 to TRBJ2-1; D unclear. Trimming cost V 7 bases and J 5 bases, with 12 bases left between them. This CDR3 comprises 12 residues. The V gene's germline CDR1 is SQVTM and CDR2 ANQGSEA. CDR3 sequence: CSARWVDNEQFF. DNA for the CDR3: TGCAGCGCCCGTTGGGTGGACAATGAGCAGTTCTTC.

A remark on this clone: The same CDR3 also results from other DNA sequences found in this sample. J is TRBJ2-2 and V is TRBV19; perhaps TRBD1 as D (5 bases). CDR3 size: 11 residues. V was clipped by 7 bases and J by 8 bases, with 8 bases between them. The germline CDR1 and CDR2 sequences are LNHDA and SQIVND (reference sequence). DNA for the CDR3: TGTGCCAGTACCCGGACAGGGGAGCTGTTTTTT. Its protein product is CASTRTGELFF.

As to this clone: The sample carries other DNA sequences with the same CDR3. The V and J genes are TRBV5-1 and TRBJ2-7; 7 positions agree with TRBD1. Germline V lookup: CDR1 SGHRS, CDR2 YFSETQ. The CDR3 contains 15 residues. With 0 bases clipped from V and 0 bases from J, the junction kept 3 bases outside the gene matches. The CDR3 DNA reads TGCGCCAGCAGCTTGGAATCAGGGGGCTCCTACGAGCAGTACTTC. This codes for CASSLESGGSYEQYF.

V usage is TRBV9 and J usage is TRBJ1-4; D gene unclear. The germline gives CDR1 SGDLS, CDR2 YYNGEE. The CDR3 sequence is 15 residues long. The V end lost 0 bases, the J end lost 0 bases, and 6 bases lay between the germline ends. The CDR3, as DNA: TGTGCCAGCAGCGTAGCTGCAGCAACTAATGAAAAACTGTTTTTT. It codes for CASSVAAATNEKLFF.

The rearrangement links TRBV18 to TRBJ2-2, with unresolved D. V was pared by 5 bases and J by 7 bases, with 17 bases between. The length of the CDR3 is 15 residues. Germline V CDR1 and CDR2: KGHSH, LQKENI. CDR3 in DNA: TGTGCCAGCTCATGGGAAGAGGTTTTGGTCGGGGAGCTGTTTTTT. Amino acid sequence: CASSWEEVLVGELFF.

This chain connects TRBV28 to TRBJ1-5; 8 bases match TRBD1. Looked up from germline, CDR1 is MDHEN and CDR2 is SYDVKM. The trim removed 2 bases at V and 4 bases at J, leaving 7 bases unmatched. The CDR3 runs 16 residues. CDR3 residues: CASSLRRDRRNQPQHF. CDR3 nucleotides: TGTGCCAGCAGTTTACGAAGGGACAGGCGGAATCAGCCCCAGCATTTT.

This chain connects TRBV7-9 to TRBJ2-1; 13 positions agree with TRBD2. CDR3 length: 19 amino acids. Trimming at V came to 3 bases and at J to 4 bases, leaving 12 bases not matched to a gene. Germline V CDR1 and CDR2: SEHNR, FQNEAQ (reference sequence). The CDR3 DNA sequence: TGTGCCAGCAGCTTTATCACTAGCGGGAGGGCCCTGGGATACAATGAGCAGTTCTTC. It translates to CASSFITSGRALGYNEQFF.

The chain combines TRBV5-4 with TRBJ2-5; 8 bases align to TRBD2. V lost 4 bases, J lost 4 bases, and 9 bases stayed unmatched. CDR1 and CDR2 (germline): SGHNT, YYREEE (reference sequence). The CDR3 contains 15 residues. CDR3: CASSVPLGGGETQYF. The CDR3 nucleotides read TGTGCCAGCAGCGTCCCCCTCGGGGGGGGAGAGACCCAGTACTTC.

The rearrangement uses TRBV2 and TRBJ2-1; no clear D. Trimming pared 8 bases from V and 6 bases from J, leaving 17 bases between. This CDR3 has 14 amino acids. The germline CDR1 and CDR2 sequences are SNHLY and FYNNEI. CDR3 bases: TGTGCCAGCCTTAAGGAGCCCATGCCCAATGAGCAGTTCTTC. It yields the protein CASLKEPMPNEQFF.

J is TRBJ2-7 and V is TRBV11-2; 12 nucleotides align to TRBD2. Looked up from germline, CDR1 is SGHAT and CDR2 is FQNNGV. V was pared by 4 bases and J by 3 bases, with 1 base of the junction left unmatched. This CDR3 contains 14 residues. The chain's CDR3 is CASSWTSGVYEQYF. The DNA for the CDR3 is TGTGCCAGCAGCTGGACTAGCGGGGTCTACGAGCAGTACTTC.

The J gene is TRBJ1-1, the V gene TRBV7-6; D unclear. Germline CDR1 SGHVS, CDR2 FNYEAQ. Trimming pared 5 bases from V and 2 bases from J, leaving 12 bases between. The CDR3 has 14 residues. CDR3 DNA: TGTGCCAGCAGCCCTTACGACCCTAACACTGAAGCTTTCTTT. Amino acids: CASSPYDPNTEAFF.

The rearrangement uses TRBV18 and TRBJ2-5; D gene ambiguous. Germline V gene data show CDR1 as KGHSH and CDR2 as LQKENI. V lost 3 bases and J 5 bases, leaving 10 bases between the germline ends. This CDR3 is built from 13 residues. The DNA of the CDR3 is TGTGCCAGCTCACCCGACTCCGGGGAGACCCAGTACTTC. Translating gives CASSPDSGETQYF. Drawing the rest from reference TRBV18 and TRBJ2-5, the complete variable domain is NAGVMQNPRHLVRRRGQEARLRCSPMKGHSHVYWYRQLPEEGLKFMVYLQKENIIDESGMPKERFSAEFPKEGPSILRIQQVVRGDSAAYFCASSPDSGETQYFGPGTRLLVL.

The chain employs TRBV7-2 and TRBJ2-1; D assignment may be TRBD1 or TRBD2 (5 bases each). Per the germline V gene, CDR1 is SGHTA and CDR2 is FQGNSA. CDR3 length equals 12 residues. Trimming pared 1 base from V and 14 bases from J, leaving 12 bases between. CDR3 sequence: CASSLDSLGEFF. CDR3 bases: TGTGCCAGCAGCTTAGACTCGTTGGGGGAGTTCTTC.

V gene TRBV7-3 combines with J gene TRBJ2-7; D may be TRBD1 (6 bases). V lost 3 bases and J lost 0, with 12 bases in between. Germline V gene lookup returns CDR1 SGHTA and CDR2 FQGTGA. The CDR3 covers 15 residues. The CDR3 DNA sequence: TGTGCCAGCAGCTTTACAGGGTTACCCTCCTACGAGCAGTACTTC. This encodes CASSFTGLPSYEQYF.